This T cell receptor (beta chain) came from a study of cytomegalovirus exposure and HLA in healthy donors. The study, taken as a whole, reports: Altogether, 160 or so TCR beta chains were recorded as cytomegalovirus-associated.

On this clone: Its antigen is undetermined.

The CDR3 sequence is 16 residues long. Germline values: CDR1 SGDLS, CDR2 YYNGEE. Trimming at V came to 0 bases and at J to 5 bases, leaving 6 bases not matched to a gene. PCR primers comprised 60 Vbeta and 13 Jbeta primers. The assay was immunoSEQ multiplex PCR, and TCRdb's table has in-frame clones only and misses some. The repertoire holds about 150,000 clones, around 73% seen once, with 1.5% to 2% in the top ten. The receptor was isolated from a woman between 18 and 29 years old in good health and CMV-seronegative. The sequenced sample was PBMCs. The gene calls are TRBV9 and TRBJ2-7; 12 bases map to TRBD2. CDR3 nucleotide sequence: TGTGCCAGCAGCGTAGGGGCTAGCGGGGGGGCCCACGAGCAGTACTTC. Amino acids: CASSVGASGGAHEQYF. The variable domain in full, with the rest retrieved from reference TRBV9 and TRBJ2-7, is DSGVTQTPKHLITATGQRVTLRCSPRSGDLSVYWYQQSLDQGLQFLIQYYNGEERAKGNILERFSAQQFPDLHSELNLSSLELGDSALYFCASSVGASGGAHEQYFGPGTRLTVT.